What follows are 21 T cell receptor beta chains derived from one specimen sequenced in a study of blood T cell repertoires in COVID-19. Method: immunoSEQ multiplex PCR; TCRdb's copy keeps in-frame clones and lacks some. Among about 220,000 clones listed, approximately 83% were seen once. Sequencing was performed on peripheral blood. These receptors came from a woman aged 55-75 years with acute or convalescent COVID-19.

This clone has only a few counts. The CDR3 DNA reads as TGTGCCAGTGAACCGGGACAGGGTGCTAACTATGGCTACACCTTC. This sequence encodes CASEPGQGANYGYTF. The genes are TRBV19 and TRBJ1-2; TRBD1 agrees at 9 bases. The V segment lost 8 bases and the J segment 0 bases; nucleotides outside the gene matches: 7. Germline V CDR1 and CDR2: LNHDA, SQIVND (reference sequence). This CDR3 has 15 residues.

Written as DNA, the CDR3 is TGTGCCAGCAGCCAAGTGCTAACGGGATATACCACCGGGGAGCTGTTTTTT. Its translation is CASSQVLTGYTTGELFF. The chain recombines TRBV14 with TRBJ2-2; possibly TRBD2 for D (5 bases). From germline, CDR1 is SGHDN and CDR2 FVKESK. The germline V and J ends were trimmed by 1 base and 4 bases, with 16 bases remaining between them. The CDR3 spans 17 residues.

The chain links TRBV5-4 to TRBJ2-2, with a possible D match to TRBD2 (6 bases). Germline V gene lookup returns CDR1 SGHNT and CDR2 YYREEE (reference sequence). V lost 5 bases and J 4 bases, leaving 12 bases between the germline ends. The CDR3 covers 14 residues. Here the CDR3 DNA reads TGTGCCAGCAGTTCACCGACTAGCACCGGGGAGCTGTTTTTT. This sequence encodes CASSSPTSTGELFF.

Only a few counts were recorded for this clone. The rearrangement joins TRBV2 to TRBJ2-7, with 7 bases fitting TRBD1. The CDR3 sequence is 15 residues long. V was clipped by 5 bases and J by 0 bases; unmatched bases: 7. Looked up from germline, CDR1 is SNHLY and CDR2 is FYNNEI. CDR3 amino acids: CASSPGTASSYEQYF. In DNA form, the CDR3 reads TGTGCCAGCAGTCCCGGGACAGCCTCCTCCTACGAGCAGTACTTC.

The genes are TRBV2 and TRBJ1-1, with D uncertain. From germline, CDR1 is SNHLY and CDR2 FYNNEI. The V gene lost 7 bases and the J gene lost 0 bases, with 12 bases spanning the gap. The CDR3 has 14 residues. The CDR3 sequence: CASNPWLMNTEAFF. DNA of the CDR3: TGTGCCAGCAATCCTTGGCTCATGAACACTGAAGCTTTCTTT.

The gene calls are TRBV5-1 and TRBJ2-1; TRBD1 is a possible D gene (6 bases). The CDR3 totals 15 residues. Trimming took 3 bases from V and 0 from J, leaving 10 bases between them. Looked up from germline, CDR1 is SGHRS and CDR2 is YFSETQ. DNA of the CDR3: TGCGCCAGCAGCTCCTCAGGGGTCTCCTACAATGAGCAGTTCTTC. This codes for CASSSSGVSYNEQFF.

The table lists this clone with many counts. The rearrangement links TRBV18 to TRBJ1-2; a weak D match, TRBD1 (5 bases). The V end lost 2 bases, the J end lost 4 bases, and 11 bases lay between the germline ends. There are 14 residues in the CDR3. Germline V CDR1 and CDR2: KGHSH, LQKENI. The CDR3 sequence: CASSPEEGSYGYTF. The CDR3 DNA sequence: TGTGCCAGCTCACCAGAGGAGGGGTCCTATGGCTACACCTTC.

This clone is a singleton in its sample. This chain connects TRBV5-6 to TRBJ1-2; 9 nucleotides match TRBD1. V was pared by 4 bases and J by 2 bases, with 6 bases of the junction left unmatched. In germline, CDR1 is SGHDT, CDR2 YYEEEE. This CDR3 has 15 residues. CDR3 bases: TGTGCCAGCAGCCCCGGGACAGGGCAAAACTATGGCTACACCTTC. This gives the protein CASSPGTGQNYGYTF. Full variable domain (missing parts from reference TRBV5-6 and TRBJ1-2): DAGVTQSPTHLIKTRGQQVTLRCSPKSGHDTVSWYQQALGQGPQFIFQYYEEEERQRGNFPDRFSGHQFPNYSSELNVNALLLGDSALYLCASSPGTGQNYGYTFGSGTRLTVV.

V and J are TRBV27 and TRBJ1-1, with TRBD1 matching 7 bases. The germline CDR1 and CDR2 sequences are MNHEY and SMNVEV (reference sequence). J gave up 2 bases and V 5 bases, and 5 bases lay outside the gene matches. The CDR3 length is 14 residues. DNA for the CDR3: TGTGCCAGCAGTCCGAGGGGGCGTAACACTGAAGCTTTCTTT. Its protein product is CASSPRGRNTEAFF.

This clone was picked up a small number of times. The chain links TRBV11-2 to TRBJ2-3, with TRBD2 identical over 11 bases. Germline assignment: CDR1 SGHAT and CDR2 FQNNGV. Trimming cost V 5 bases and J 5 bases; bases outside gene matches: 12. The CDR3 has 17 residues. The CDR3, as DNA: TGTGCCAGCAGCCCGGACATTAGCGGGGGGGCGATAGATACGCAGTATTTT. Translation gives CASSPDISGGAIDTQYF.

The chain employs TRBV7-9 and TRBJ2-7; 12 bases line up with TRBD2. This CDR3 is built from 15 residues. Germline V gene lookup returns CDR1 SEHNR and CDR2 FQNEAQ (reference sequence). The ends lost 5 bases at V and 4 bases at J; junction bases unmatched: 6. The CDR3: CASSPTSGGPYEQYF. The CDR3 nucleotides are TGTGCCAGCAGCCCAACTAGCGGGGGGCCTTACGAGCAGTACTTC.

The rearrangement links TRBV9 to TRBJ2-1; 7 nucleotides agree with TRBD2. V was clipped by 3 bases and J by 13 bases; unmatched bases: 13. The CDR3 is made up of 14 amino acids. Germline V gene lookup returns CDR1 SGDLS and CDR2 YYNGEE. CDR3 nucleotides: TGTGCCAGCAGCGAGACACACGGCGGGGGAGCACAGTTCTTC. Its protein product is CASSETHGGGAQFF.

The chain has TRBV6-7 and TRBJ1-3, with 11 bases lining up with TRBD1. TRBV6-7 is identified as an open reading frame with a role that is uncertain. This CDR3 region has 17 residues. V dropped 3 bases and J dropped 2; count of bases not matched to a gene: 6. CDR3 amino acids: CASSYFWTGGPGNTIYF. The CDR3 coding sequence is TGTGCCAGCAGTTATTTTTGGACAGGGGGCCCTGGAAACACCATATATTTT.

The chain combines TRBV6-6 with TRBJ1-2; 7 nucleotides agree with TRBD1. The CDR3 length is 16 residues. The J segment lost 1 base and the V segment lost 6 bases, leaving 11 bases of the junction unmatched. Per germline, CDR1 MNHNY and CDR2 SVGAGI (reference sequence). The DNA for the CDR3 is TGTGCCAGCAGACACCAAAACAGGGGAAATAACTATGGCTACACCTTC. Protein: CASRHQNRGNNYGYTF.

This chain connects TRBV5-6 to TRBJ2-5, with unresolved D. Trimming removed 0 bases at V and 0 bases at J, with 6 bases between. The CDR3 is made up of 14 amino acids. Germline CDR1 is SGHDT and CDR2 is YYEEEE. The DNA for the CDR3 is TGTGCCAGCAGCTTGGCCAGGTACCAAGAGACCCAGTACTTC. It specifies CASSLARYQETQYF.

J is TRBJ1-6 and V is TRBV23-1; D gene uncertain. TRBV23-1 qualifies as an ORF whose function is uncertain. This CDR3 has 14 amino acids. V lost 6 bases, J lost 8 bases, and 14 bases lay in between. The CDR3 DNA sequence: TGCGCCAGCAGATCTGGCCAGCGTTATTCACCCCTCCACTTT. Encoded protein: CASRSGQRYSPLHF.

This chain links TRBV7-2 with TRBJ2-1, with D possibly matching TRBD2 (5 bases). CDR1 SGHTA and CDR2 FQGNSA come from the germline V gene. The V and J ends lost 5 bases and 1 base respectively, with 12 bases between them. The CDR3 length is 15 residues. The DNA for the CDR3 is TGTGCCAGCAGCGCCGGGGTGGGATCCTACAATGAGCAGTTCTTC. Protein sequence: CASSAGVGSYNEQFF.

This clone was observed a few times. CDR3 protein: CASSLSGGDGNTIYF. The DNA for the CDR3 is TGTGCCAGCAGCTTATCAGGGGGCGACGGAAACACCATATATTTT. This chain uses TRBV7-2 with TRBJ1-3; 8 bases map to TRBD1. Germline CDR1 SGHTA, CDR2 FQGNSA. This CDR3 comprises 15 residues. V was clipped by 2 bases and J by 4 bases; unmatched bases: 4.

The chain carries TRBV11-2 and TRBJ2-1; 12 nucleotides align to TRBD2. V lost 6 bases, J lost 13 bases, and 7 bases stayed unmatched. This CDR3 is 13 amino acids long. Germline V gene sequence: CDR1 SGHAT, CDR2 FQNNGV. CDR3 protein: CASSPSGGASQFF. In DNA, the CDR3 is TGTGCCAGCAGTCCTAGCGGGGGGGCCTCCCAGTTCTTC.

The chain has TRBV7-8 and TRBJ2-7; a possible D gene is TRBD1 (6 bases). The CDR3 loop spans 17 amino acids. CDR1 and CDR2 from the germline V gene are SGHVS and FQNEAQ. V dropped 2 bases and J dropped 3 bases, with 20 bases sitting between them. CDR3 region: CASSLFIRQVRDYEQYF. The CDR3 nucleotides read TGTGCCAGCAGCTTATTCATTCGACAGGTGAGGGACTACGAGCAGTACTTC.

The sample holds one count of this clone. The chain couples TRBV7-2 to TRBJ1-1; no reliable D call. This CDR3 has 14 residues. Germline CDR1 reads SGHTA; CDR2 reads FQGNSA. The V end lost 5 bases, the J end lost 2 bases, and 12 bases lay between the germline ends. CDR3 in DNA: TGTGCCAGCAGCCCGCGGACGGGAAACACTGAAGCTTTCTTT. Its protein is CASSPRTGNTEAFF.